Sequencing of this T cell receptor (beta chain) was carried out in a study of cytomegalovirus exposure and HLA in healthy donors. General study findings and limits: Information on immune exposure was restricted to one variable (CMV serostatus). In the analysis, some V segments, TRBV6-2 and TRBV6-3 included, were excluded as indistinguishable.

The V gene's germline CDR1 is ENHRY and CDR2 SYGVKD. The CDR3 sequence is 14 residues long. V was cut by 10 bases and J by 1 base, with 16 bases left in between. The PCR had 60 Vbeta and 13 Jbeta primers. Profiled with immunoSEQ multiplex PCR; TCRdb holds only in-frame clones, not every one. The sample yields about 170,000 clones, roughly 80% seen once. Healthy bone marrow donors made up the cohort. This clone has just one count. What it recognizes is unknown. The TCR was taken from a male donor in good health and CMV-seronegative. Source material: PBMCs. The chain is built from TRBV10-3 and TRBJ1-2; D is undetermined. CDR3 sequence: CATGLYNDNYGYTF. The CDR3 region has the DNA TGTGCCACCGGGTTGTATAATGATAACTATGGCTACACCTTC.